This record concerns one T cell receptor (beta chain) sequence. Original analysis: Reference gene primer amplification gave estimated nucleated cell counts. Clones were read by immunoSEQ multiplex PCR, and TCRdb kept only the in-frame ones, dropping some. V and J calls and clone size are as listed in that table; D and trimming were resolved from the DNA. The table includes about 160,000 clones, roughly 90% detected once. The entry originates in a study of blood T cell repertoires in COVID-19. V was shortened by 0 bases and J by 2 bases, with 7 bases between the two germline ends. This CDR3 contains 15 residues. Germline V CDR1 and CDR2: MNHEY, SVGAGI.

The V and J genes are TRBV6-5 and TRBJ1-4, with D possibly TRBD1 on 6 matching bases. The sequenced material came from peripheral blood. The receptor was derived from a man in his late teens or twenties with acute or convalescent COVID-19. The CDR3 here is CASSYSQGTNEKLFF. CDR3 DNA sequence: TGTGCCAGCAGTTACTCTCAGGGGACTAATGAAAAACTGTTTTTT.